These 17 T cell receptor beta chains originate from one sample sequenced in a study of cytomegalovirus exposure and HLA in healthy donors. Using immunoSEQ multiplex PCR, the repertoire was profiled, and TCRdb retains in-frame clones only, with some absent. The sample consists of approximately 300,000 clones, just over 85% of them appearing once. The sample taken for sequencing was PBMCs. The receptors here all came from a woman younger than 30 in good health and CMV-seronegative.

The chain links TRBV19 to TRBJ1-5; the D gene is possibly TRBD1 (5 bases). The CDR3 sequence is 15 residues long. V was trimmed by 3 bases and J by 1 base, leaving 10 bases between them. Germline CDR1 LNHDA, CDR2 SQIVND (reference sequence). CDR3 bases: TGTGCCAGTAGTATTCTGGGGCCCAGCAATCAGCCCCAGCATTTT. This gives the protein CASSILGPSNQPQHF.

The genes are TRBV27 and TRBJ2-1, with D possibly being TRBD2 (7 bases). There are 13 residues in the CDR3. Trimming took off 7 bases at V and 7 bases at J, with 14 bases between the two ends. Per germline, CDR1 MNHEY and CDR2 SMNVEV (reference sequence). CDR3 sequence: CASTGGGGNEQFF. CDR3 coding DNA: TGTGCCAGCACGGGGGGCGGGGGAAATGAGCAGTTCTTC.

The chain has TRBV28 and TRBJ2-5; a weak D match, TRBD2 (7 bases). Per germline, CDR1 MDHEN and CDR2 SYDVKM. CDR3 length: 15 residues. The V end was cut by 5 bases, the J end by 1 base, with 14 bases between. The CDR3 spells CASSARRGGQETQYF. The DNA of the CDR3 is TGTGCCAGCAGTGCCCGGAGGGGGGGCCAAGAGACCCAGTACTTC.

This chain connects TRBV5-1 to TRBJ2-7, with TRBD2 as a possible D gene (5 bases). Germline V lookup: CDR1 SGHRS, CDR2 YFSETQ. The CDR3 contains 14 residues. Trimming stripped 3 bases from V and 4 bases from J, with 14 bases between. This CDR3 reads CASSSFSGGYEQYF. DNA for the CDR3: TGCGCCAGCAGCTCCTTCTCCGGAGGTTACGAGCAGTACTTC.

The chain has TRBV7-2 and TRBJ2-3; possible D gene TRBD2, 5 bases. CDR1 is SGHTA and CDR2 is FQGNSA in the germline V gene. The CDR3 has 14 residues. Deletions cut 5 bases from V and 4 bases from J, with 13 bases between. CDR3 protein: CASSIQDYPDTQYF. The CDR3 DNA is TGTGCCAGCAGCATTCAAGACTACCCAGATACGCAGTATTTT.

The V gene is TRBV5-6, the J gene TRBJ2-7; 7 nucleotides agree with TRBD2. Germline V gene sequence: CDR1 SGHDT, CDR2 YYEEEE. V lost 1 base and J lost 2; bases outside the gene matches: 18. CDR3 size: 19 residues. The CDR3 spells CASSLFSGGAGGGTYEQYF. Here the CDR3 DNA reads TGTGCCAGCAGCTTGTTCTCAGGTGGTGCCGGCGGGGGAACCTACGAGCAGTACTTC.

This clone showed up just a few times. This chain connects TRBV10-3 to TRBJ2-3, with 7 bases matching TRBD2. From germline, CDR1 is ENHRY and CDR2 SYGVKD. This CDR3 contains 15 residues. V dropped 2 bases and J dropped 2; count of bases not matched to a gene: 4. CDR3 in amino acids: CAISEREVATDTQYF. DNA of the CDR3: TGTGCCATCAGTGAGCGGGAGGTGGCCACAGATACGCAGTATTTT.

The chain uses TRBV7-3 and TRBJ2-5, with 13 bases fitting TRBD2. Germline values: CDR1 SGHTA, CDR2 FQGTGA. After removal of 5 bases from V and 2 bases from J, the junction contained 2 bases not matched to a gene. This CDR3 comprises 15 residues. The CDR3 spells CASSPGLAGQETQYF. For the CDR3, the DNA is TGTGCCAGCAGCCCGGGACTAGCGGGACAAGAGACCCAGTACTTC. The full variable domain, rest sourced from reference TRBV7-3 and TRBJ2-5, is GAGVSQTPSNKVTEKGKYVELRCDPISGHTALYWYRQSLGQGPEFLIYFQGTGAADDSGLPNDRFFAVRPEGSVSTLKIQRTERGDSAVYLCASSPGLAGQETQYFGPGTRLLVL.

The chain uses TRBV27 and TRBJ1-4; maybe TRBD1 (6 bases). CDR1 is MNHEY, CDR2 SMNVEV, per germline (reference sequence). The V and J ends lost 5 bases and 7 bases respectively, with 20 bases between them. The CDR3 extends over 16 amino acids. The CDR3 sequence: CASSPDFRGSGEKLFF. The DNA of the CDR3 is TGTGCCAGCAGTCCCGATTTCAGGGGTTCAGGTGAAAAACTGTTTTTT. The variable domain in full, with the rest retrieved from reference TRBV27 and TRBJ1-4, is EAQVTQNPRYLITVTGKKLTVTCSQNMNHEYMSWYRQDPGLGLRQIYYSMNVEVTDKGDVPEGYKVSRKEKRNFPLILESPSPNQTSLYFCASSPDFRGSGEKLFFGSGTQLSVL.

This chain links TRBV6-6 with TRBJ2-2; 11 bases agree with TRBD2. V shed 7 bases and J 4 bases; nucleotides not matched to a gene: 2. Germline-derived CDR1 and CDR2 are MNHNY and SVGAGI (reference sequence). CDR3 length: 14 amino acids. The CDR3 is CASMLAGGTGELFF. The CDR3 nucleotides are TGTGCCAGCATGCTAGCGGGAGGCACCGGGGAGCTGTTTTTT.

This chain links TRBV6-1 with TRBJ2-7, with D unclear. The length of the CDR3 is 11 residues. Germline loops: CDR1 MNHNS, CDR2 SASEGT. The V gene lost 7 bases and the J gene lost 7 bases, with 11 bases spanning the gap. The CDR3 is CASTRNYEQYF. Here the CDR3 DNA reads TGTGCCAGCACACGAAACTATGAGCAGTACTTC.

CDR3 nucleotides: TGTGCCAGCAGCTTGGGGCAGAATAGCAATCAGCCCCAGCATTTT. It translates to CASSLGQNSNQPQHF. J is TRBJ1-5 and V is TRBV5-6; D not resolved. With 0 bases removed from V and 0 bases from J, the gap between germline ends came to 7 bases. The CDR3 extends over 15 amino acids. Germline values: CDR1 SGHDT, CDR2 YYEEEE.

The CDR3 region is CASSLGVGSLDTQYF. The CDR3 bases are TGTGCCAGCAGCTTAGGTGTCGGGAGTCTAGATACGCAGTATTTT. The chain carries TRBV11-3 and TRBJ2-3; perhaps TRBD2 as D (6 bases). Trimming left V 1 base short and J 5 bases short, with 13 bases between. The CDR3 contains 15 residues. The germline V gene encodes CDR1 SGHNT and CDR2 YENEEA.

The chain carries TRBV4-2 and TRBJ2-1, with D possibly TRBD2 on 6 matching bases. This CDR3 spans 18 amino acids. The germline V gene encodes CDR1 LGHNA and CDR2 YNFKEQ. V was shortened by 3 bases and J by 0 bases, with 18 bases between the two germline ends. The CDR3 loop reads CASSHPQSGRISYNEQFF. The CDR3 bases are TGTGCCAGCAGCCATCCCCAGTCGGGGAGGATCTCCTACAATGAGCAGTTCTTC.

The chain joins TRBV5-4 to TRBJ2-7, with 10 bases lining up with TRBD2. The CDR3 covers 15 residues. CDR1 is SGHNT and CDR2 is YYREEE in the germline V gene (reference sequence). With V trimmed by 2 bases and J by 6 bases, 8 bases remained unmatched. CDR3 in DNA: TGTGCCAGCAGCTTTTCTAGCGGGAGAGAACGCGAGCAGTACTTC. As protein: CASSFSSGREREQYF.

The chain recombines TRBV27 with TRBJ2-7, with TRBD2 as a possible D gene (7 bases). The V gene's germline CDR1 is MNHEY and CDR2 SMNVEV (reference sequence). Between the trimmed V and J ends, which lost 6 bases and 2 bases, there was a span of 17 bases. This CDR3 contains 15 residues. The CDR3 nucleotides are TGTGCCAGCAGCGGGGGCGGGAGCGTCACCTACGAGCAGTACTTC. Protein product: CASSGGGSVTYEQYF.

The rearrangement links TRBV14 to TRBJ1-5; 9 bases fit TRBD1. The CDR3 is made up of 20 amino acids. J gave up 4 bases and V 3 bases, and 19 bases lay outside the gene matches. Germline CDR1 is SGHDN and CDR2 is FVKESK. CDR3 nucleotide sequence: TGTGCCAGCAGCCAGAACTCCACCGGGACAGGGAAGACCCAAAATCAGCCCCAGCATTTT. It is translated as CASSQNSTGTGKTQNQPQHF.